A selection of T cell receptor beta chains follows, all from one sample in a study of blood T cells in healthy people across ages. MiXCR was run by TCRdb on the 5' RACE reads, yielding one entry per CDR3 protein. The table shows some 1.4 million distinct CDR3 sequences, with 35% to 45% occurring only once. Sequencing input: blood. Source of these receptors: a woman between 18 and 30 years old in good health. CDR3s include the opening cysteine and the closing phenylalanine or tryptophan. Rows give clone size only sometimes, using once, few, many, or a class for an expanded clone.

CDR3 length | clone size | J gene | V gene | CDR3 protein
15 | NA | TRBJ1-2 | TRBV6-5 | CASSSNGQGAYGYTF
17 | NA | TRBJ2-3 | TRBV5-6 | CASSLGASGRGYDTQYF
10 | NA | TRBJ1-1 | TRBV29-1 | CSVADSEAFF
12 | NA | TRBJ2-7 | TRBV29-1 | CSVEDDTHEQYF
12 | NA | NA | TRBV6-6 | CASSAQEDEQYF
17 | NA | NA | TRBV21-1 | CASSASNFPAGYNEQYF
12 | few | TRBJ2-7 | TRBV11-2 | CASSLVAAEQYF
16 | few | TRBJ2-3 | TRBV3-1 | CASSLTPGTPWDTQYF
14 | NA | TRBJ2-3 | TRBV7-2 | CASSPGLITDTQYF
15 | few | TRBJ1-2 | TRBV20-1 | CSATLGTGNNYGYTF
15 | NA | TRBJ1-4 | TRBV12-3/TRBV12-4 | CASNTFGSSNEKLFF
18 | NA | TRBJ2-7 | TRBV20-1 | CSARDFGTSGQVSYEQYF
13 | NA | TRBJ1-1 | TRBV19 | CASLTTGVTEAFF
15 | NA | TRBJ2-5 | TRBV4-2 | CASSRGGLAGGDQYF
12 | NA | TRBJ2-7 | TRBV20-1 | CSARFGGYEQYF
12 | NA | TRBJ1-4 | TRBV20-1 | CSAPRLDEKLFF
15 | NA | TRBJ2-3 | TRBV7-2 | CASSRRGALTDTQYF
16 | few | TRBJ2-2 | TRBV12-3/TRBV12-4 | CASSTSDRGLAGELFF
16 | NA | TRBJ2-1 | TRBV7-6 | CASSLSAGHSYNEQFF
12 | NA | TRBJ1-2 | TRBV12-3/TRBV12-4 | CANSLTAYGYTF
14 | NA | TRBJ1-2 | TRBV27 | CASSFSSANYGYTF
12 | few | TRBJ1-2 | TRBV6-1 | CAGDSPNYGYTF